Given below is one T cell receptor beta chain in context. What it recognizes is unknown. The germline CDR1 and CDR2 sequences are SEHNR and FQNEAQ (reference sequence). The germline V and J ends were trimmed by 4 bases and 4 bases, with 19 bases remaining between them. The CDR3 consists of 16 residues. The data are from a study of CD4 T cells in relation to SARS-CoV-2 and coronaviruses. For the study at large: TCR beta CDR3s were sequenced after approximately 9-day antigen culture of PBMCs. No peptide or an HIV-1 Nef peptide pool served as negative control.

This table comes from immunoSEQ multiplex PCR, and its TCRdb copy is limited to in-frame clones, with some not included. The sample consists of some 20,000 clones, roughly 73% of them appearing once. Study-level findings and limits: This crossreactivity analysis covered spike protein alone, no other viral proteins.

CD4+ T cells from unexposed donors were obtained before the COVID-19 pandemic (2011-2018). CD4+ T cells were isolated from the cells after about 11 days of culture. Cells permitting, SARS-CoV-2 S/N and four cold-coronavirus spikes were tested on unexposed-donor CD4+ T cells. The chain uses TRBV7-9 and TRBJ1-1; possibly TRBD1 for D (6 bases). This sequence was found in a human donor in good health. What was sequenced was CD4+ T cells from PBMCs, cultured in vitro. CDR3 coding DNA: TGTGCCAGCAGCTGGACGAAGGGACTGACAGGCACTGAAGCTTTCTTT. Its protein product is CASSWTKGLTGTEAFF.